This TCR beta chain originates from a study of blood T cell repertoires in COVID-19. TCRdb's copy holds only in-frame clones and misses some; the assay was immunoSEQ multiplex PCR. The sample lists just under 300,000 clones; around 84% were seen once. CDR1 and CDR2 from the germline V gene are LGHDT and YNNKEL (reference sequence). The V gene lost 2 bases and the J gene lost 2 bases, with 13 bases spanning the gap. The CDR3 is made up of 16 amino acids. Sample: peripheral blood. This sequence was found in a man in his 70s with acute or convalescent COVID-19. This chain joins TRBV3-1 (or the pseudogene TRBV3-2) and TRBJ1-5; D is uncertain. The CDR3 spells CASSQCEKNGNQPQHF. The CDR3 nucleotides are TGTGCCAGCAGCCAATGCGAGAAAAACGGCAATCAGCCCCAGCATTTT.